A single sample is the source of the 26 T cell receptor beta chains below, sequenced in a study of T cells after yellow fever vaccination. TCRdb called the 5' RACE reads again in MiXCR, with one record for every CDR3 protein. Of about 150,000 distinct CDR3 sequences detected, about 7% appear once; the ten largest clones hold more than 0.55%. Source: CD4+ T cells sorted from PBMCs, taken 10 days after the yellow fever booster vaccination. All receptors derive from a man aged 25 to 45 who received the YFV17D yellow fever vaccine.

This sequence joins TRBV29-1 and TRBJ2-3; 8 nucleotides line up with TRBD2. With V trimmed by 3 bases and J by 2 bases, 19 bases remained unmatched. Germline values: CDR1 SQVTM, CDR2 ANQGSEA. This CDR3 has 19 residues. CDR3 region: CSVEGVASGSMLFTDTQYF. The CDR3 nucleotides read TGCAGCGTTGAGGGGGTCGCTAGCGGGTCAATGTTATTCACAGATACGCAGTATTTT.

This clonotype was counted many times. The V call is TRBV5-1, the J call TRBJ2-5; D possibly corresponds to TRBD1 (5 bases). Germline values: CDR1 SGHRS, CDR2 YFSETQ. The CDR3 length is 12 residues. Trimming left V 3 bases short and J 5 bases short, with 8 bases between. The CDR3 loop is CASSSAGETQYF. The CDR3 DNA sequence: TGCGCCAGCAGCTCCGCAGGGGAGACCCAGTACTTC. The entire variable domain, with the rest obtained from reference TRBV5-1 and TRBJ2-5, is as follows: KAGVTQTPRYLIKTRGQQVTLSCSPISGHRSVSWYQQTPGQGLQFLFEYFSETQRNKGNFPGRFSGRQFSNSRSEMNVSTLELGDSALYLCASSSAGETQYFGPGTRLLVL.

This clonotype showed up many times. CDR3 in amino acids: CASSLAGTQYF. CDR3 coding DNA: TGCGCCAGCAGCTTGGCTGGGACCCAGTACTTC. The chain joins TRBV5-1 to TRBJ2-5; D is unresolved. Germline V gene lookup returns CDR1 SGHRS and CDR2 YFSETQ. The CDR3 totals 11 residues. Trimming removed 0 bases from V and 7 bases from J, with 4 bases in between.

The V and J genes are TRBV10-2 and TRBJ2-7; 7 bases fit TRBD2. The CDR3 length is 14 residues. The germline V gene encodes CDR1 WSHSY and CDR2 SAAADI. Trimming cost V 0 bases and J 8 bases; bases outside gene matches: 7. The CDR3 region is CASSESGGSPQQYF. The CDR3 DNA reads as TGCGCCAGCAGTGAGTCGGGCGGGAGTCCCCAGCAGTACTTC.

The sample holds many counts of this clonotype. The chain is built from TRBV5-1 and TRBJ2-7; 7 bases match TRBD1. Germline values: CDR1 SGHRS, CDR2 YFSETQ. The CDR3 loop spans 15 amino acids. J was trimmed by 0 bases and V by 4 bases; bases with no gene match: 7. CDR3 protein: CASSPNRGDSYEQYF. As DNA, the CDR3 is TGCGCCAGCAGCCCAAACAGGGGAGACTCCTACGAGCAGTACTTC.

This clonotype was detected ten times or more. The J gene is TRBJ2-3, the V gene TRBV2; D unresolved. V was cut by 6 bases and J by 1 base, with 23 bases left in between. The CDR3 totals 18 residues. Per the germline V gene, CDR1 is SNHLY and CDR2 is FYNNEI. The CDR3 DNA follows: TGTGCCAGCAGGGGGAACGTCCCGGCCACCACTGGCACAGATACGCAGTATTTT. Translated, it gives CASRGNVPATTGTDTQYF.

This clonotype has only a few counts. As DNA, the CDR3 is TGTGCCAGCAGCCAGCTCGCCGAGCAGTACTTC. As protein: CASSQLAEQYF. This rearrangement joins TRBV3-1 to TRBJ2-7; D unclear. Trimming left V 3 bases short and J 6 bases short, with 6 bases between. The germline V gene has CDR1 LGHDT and CDR2 YNNKEL (reference sequence). The CDR3 is made up of 11 amino acids.

In this sample, this clonotype turned up many times. The chain uses TRBV7-9 and TRBJ2-7; 11 nucleotides match TRBD1. V was clipped by 1 base and J by 10 bases; unmatched bases: 9. CDR3 length: 15 residues. Looked up from germline, CDR1 is SEHNR and CDR2 is FQNEAQ (reference sequence). This CDR3 reads CASSLESWTGGTQYF. The CDR3 nucleotides read TGTGCCAGCAGCTTAGAATCGTGGACAGGGGGCACACAGTACTTC. The full variable domain, its missing parts supplied by reference TRBV7-9 and TRBJ2-7, is DTGVSQNPRHKITKRGQNVTFRCDPISEHNRLYWYRQTLGQGPEFLTYFQNEAQLEKSRLLSDRFSAERPKGSFSTLEIQRTEQGDSAMYLCASSLESWTGGTQYFGPGTRLTVT.

With regard to this clonotype: Its ends do not fully match the called genes, so a read error is possible. V gene TRBV12-3 or TRBV12-4 combines with J gene TRBJ2-1; tentative D call: TRBD2 (5 bases). The CDR3 spans 17 residues. CDR3 residues: CAISLAINALRNNEQFF. CDR3 DNA: TGTGCCATCAGTTTAGCGATAAACGCCTTAAGGAACAATGAGCAGTTCTTC.

This clonotype was recorded many times. This chain joins TRBV5-1 and TRBJ2-5; D call uncertain. V dropped 4 bases and J dropped 3 bases, with 19 bases sitting between them. CDR3 length: 16 residues. Germline V CDR1 and CDR2: SGHRS, YFSETQ. The CDR3 DNA reads as TGCGCCAGCAGCCCAAGGACCGCTATTGGGGAAGAGACCCAGTACTTC. This translates into CASSPRTAIGEETQYF.

There are many counts of this clonotype. The CDR3 spells CASSLVGRGYTF. The CDR3 nucleotides are TGTGCCAGCAGTTTGGTAGGAAGGGGCTACACCTTC. The V gene is TRBV28, the J gene TRBJ1-2; no clear D. The CDR3 totals 12 residues. Looked up from germline, CDR1 is MDHEN and CDR2 is SYDVKM. Trimming took off 3 bases at V and 8 bases at J, with 10 bases between the two ends.

The sample holds many counts of this clonotype. The chain carries TRBV7-2 and TRBJ2-3; TRBD2 is a possible D gene (6 bases). The CDR3 runs to 13 residues. Trimming took 6 bases from V and 14 from J, leaving 21 bases between them. Germline loops: CDR1 SGHTA, CDR2 FQGNSA. The chain's CDR3 is CASSWAVADVGYF. The CDR3 nucleotides read TGTGCCAGCAGTTGGGCCGTAGCGGACGTAGGGTATTTT.

This clonotype was recorded once. A much larger clone sits a single nucleotide away, making a read error possible. No conserved phenylalanine or tryptophan ends this CDR3, so it is likely a read error. The rearrangement uses TRBV12-3 or TRBV12-4 and TRBJ1-2, with no clear D. The CDR3 contains 13 residues. Between the trimmed V and J ends, which lost 2 bases and 2 bases, there was a span of 6 bases. The CDR3 region is CASSLTENYGYTL. The CDR3 coding sequence is TGTGCCAGCAGTTTAACAGAGAACTATGGCTACACCCTC.

The table lists this clonotype with a few counts. The chain employs TRBV27 and TRBJ2-5; D is perhaps TRBD1 (6 bases). Per germline, CDR1 MNHEY and CDR2 SMNVEV (reference sequence). This CDR3 comprises 13 residues. Trimming cost V 6 bases and J 6 bases, with 14 bases left between them. The CDR3 sequence is CASSRTGLQTQYF. The CDR3 DNA follows: TGTGCCAGCAGCCGAACAGGGTTGCAGACCCAGTACTTC.

The chain joins TRBV7-3 to TRBJ2-5, with TRBD2 identical over 13 bases. Trimming cost V 4 bases and J 2 bases; bases outside gene matches: 4. The CDR3 extends over 16 amino acids. Germline loops: CDR1 SGHTA, CDR2 FQGTGA. The CDR3 DNA sequence: TGTGCCAGCAGCTCAGGACTAGCGGGAGTTCAAGAGACCCAGTACTTC. The encoded protein is CASSSGLAGVQETQYF.

At least ten counts were recorded for this clonotype. The chain employs TRBV15 and TRBJ2-2; the D is unclear. The germline CDR1 and CDR2 sequences are LNHNV and YYDKDF (reference sequence). The CDR3 loop spans 16 amino acids. The ends were cut back, 0 bases at V and 3 bases at J, with 11 bases in the middle. In DNA, the CDR3 is TGTGCCACCAGCAGAGATTTTGGAACTTACACCGGGGAGCTGTTTTTT. Protein: CATSRDFGTYTGELFF.

This clonotype has at least ten counts. The CDR3 loop reads CASSLLAGGASEQYF. In DNA form, the CDR3 reads TGTGCCAGCAGCTTATTAGCGGGAGGCGCAAGCGAGCAGTACTTC. This chain connects TRBV7-2 to TRBJ2-7, with 10 bases fitting TRBD2. The CDR3 contains 15 residues. Germline V gene data show CDR1 as SGHTA and CDR2 as FQGNSA. Trimming cost V 2 bases and J 6 bases; bases outside gene matches: 7.

A word on this clonotype: A read error may explain this, as a much larger clone is one base away. The chain carries TRBV5-1 and TRBJ2-2, with D unclear. The V gene lost 4 bases and the J gene lost 5 bases, with 18 bases spanning the gap. The CDR3 totals 16 residues. The germline gives CDR1 SGHRS, CDR2 YFSETQ. CDR3 in DNA: TGCGCCAGCAGCCCCTTCTCGGATCTGACAACCGGGGAGCTGTTTTTT. Its translation: CASSPFSDLTTGELFF. Complete variable domain (other parts from reference TRBV5-1 and TRBJ2-2): KAGVTQTPRYLIKTRGQQVTLSCSPISGHRSVSWYQQTPGQGLQFLFEYFSETQRNKGNFPGRFSGRQFSNSRSEMNVSTLELGDSALYLCASSPFSDLTTGELFFGEGSRLTVL.

This clonotype has a handful of counts. The chain combines TRBV19 with TRBJ1-2, with D unclear. V lost 3 bases and J 2 bases, leaving 10 bases between the germline ends. Germline CDR1 reads LNHDA; CDR2 reads SQIVND (reference sequence). The CDR3 has 14 amino acids. This CDR3 reads CASSISSINYGYTF. CDR3 nucleotides: TGTGCCAGTAGTATCTCCAGCATCAACTATGGCTACACCTTC.

This clonotype was seen ten or more times. The chain recombines TRBV5-1 with TRBJ2-5; possible D gene TRBD2, 5 bases. Germline CDR1 reads SGHRS; CDR2 reads YFSETQ. This CDR3 has 14 residues. Trimming removed 4 bases at V and 2 bases at J, with 12 bases between. CDR3 nucleotide sequence: TGCGCCAGCAGCCCTGGACGGGGACAAGAGACCCAGTACTTC. As protein: CASSPGRGQETQYF.

This clonotype was observed many times. The gene calls are TRBV7-6 and TRBJ2-2; TRBD2 agrees at 9 bases. The CDR3 extends over 13 amino acids. Germline CDR1 reads SGHVS; CDR2 reads FNYEAQ. V lost 8 bases and J lost 6; bases outside the gene matches: 4. The CDR3 DNA sequence: TGTGCCAGCTTCGCGGGAGGGCCCGGGGAGCTGTTTTTT. Protein sequence: CASFAGGPGELFF.

This clonotype was found many times. The V call is TRBV30, the J call TRBJ1-2, with 9 positions matching TRBD1. This CDR3 region has 14 residues. Germline V gene sequence: CDR1 GTSNPN, CDR2 SVGIG (reference sequence). V lost 3 bases, J lost 6 bases, and 8 bases stayed unmatched. The CDR3 protein is CAWSPTGGRHGYTF. The CDR3 nucleotides read TGTGCCTGGAGCCCGACAGGGGGGCGTCATGGCTACACCTTC.

This clonotype was observed a handful of times. J is TRBJ1-5 and V is TRBV5-5; possible D gene TRBD1, 5 bases. Germline V gene lookup returns CDR1 SGHKS and CDR2 YYEKEE (reference sequence). Trimming took 1 base from V and 0 from J, leaving 8 bases between them. The CDR3 has 15 amino acids. The CDR3, as DNA: TGTGCCAGCAGCTTGTCAGGGAGTAGCAATCAGCCCCAGCATTTT. Residues: CASSLSGSSNQPQHF.

This clonotype occurred many times. The J gene is TRBJ2-1, the V gene TRBV7-2; no reliable D call. The CDR3 totals 14 residues. CDR1 is SGHTA and CDR2 is FQGNSA in the germline V gene. Trimming removed 1 base at V and 11 bases at J, with 15 bases between. CDR3 sequence: CASSLEFSETKQFF. The DNA of the CDR3 is TGTGCCAGCAGCTTAGAGTTTTCGGAGACAAAGCAGTTCTTC.

The sample holds many counts of this clonotype. The J gene is TRBJ2-1, the V gene TRBV7-9; unclear D gene. This CDR3 region has 13 residues. Germline V gene lookup returns CDR1 SEHNR and CDR2 FQNEAQ (reference sequence). V was pared by 5 bases and J by 5 bases, with 10 bases between. CDR3 region: CASSKDLNNEQFF. Written as DNA, the CDR3 is TGTGCCAGCAGCAAAGACCTAAACAATGAGCAGTTCTTC.

This clonotype was counted many times. The V call is TRBV30, the J call TRBJ2-2, with 8 bases lining up with TRBD2. The CDR3 contains 13 residues. Losses at the gene ends were 3 bases for V and 8 bases for J; bases not matched to a gene: 5. The germline CDR1 and CDR2 sequences are GTSNPN and SVGIG (reference sequence). CDR3 loop: CAWSQTSAGELFF. CDR3 nucleotides: TGTGCCTGGAGCCAGACTAGCGCTGGGGAGCTGTTTTTT. Together with reference TRBV30 and TRBJ2-2, the CDR3 gives the full variable domain: SQTIHQWPATLVQPVGSPLSLECTVEGTSNPNLYWYRQAAGRGLQLLFYSVGIGQISSEVPQNLSASRPQDRQFILSSKKLLLSDSGFYLCAWSQTSAGELFFGEGSRLTVL.